Presented here are 5 T cell receptor beta chains from one specimen sequenced in a study of graft-versus-host responses after intestinal transplantation. Using immunoSEQ multiplex PCR, the repertoire was profiled, and TCRdb retains in-frame clones only, with some absent. The sample contains some 41,000 clones, over 85% of which appear only once. This specimen consisted of PBMCs, obtained about nine months after transplant. Receptors originate from a human patient who received an intestinal transplant, so some T cells may come from the graft donor.

CDR3 DNA: TGCGCCAGCAGCCAAACCGGGAACTCCCAGTTCTTC. The encoded protein is CASSQTGNSQFF. The rearrangement joins TRBV4-1 to TRBJ2-1; D may be TRBD2 (5 bases). Per germline, CDR1 MGHRA and CDR2 YSYEKL. The CDR3 covers 12 residues. The V and J ends lost 2 bases and 13 bases respectively, with 12 bases between them.

The rearrangement uses TRBV30 and TRBJ1-2, with a possible D match to TRBD1 (6 bases). With 2 bases removed from V and 5 bases from J, the gap between germline ends came to 18 bases. Germline CDR1 GTSNPN, CDR2 SVGIG (reference sequence). The CDR3 runs 15 residues. The CDR3 coding sequence is TGTGCCTGGAGTCTGCTTGAGGGGGTTGGGTATGGCTACACCTTC. It translates to CAWSLLEGVGYGYTF.

The chain combines TRBV6-5 with TRBJ2-1; D gene ambiguous. Per germline, CDR1 MNHEY and CDR2 SVGAGI. This CDR3 spans 12 amino acids. The CDR3 protein is CVGRLSYNEQFF. The CDR3 nucleotides read TGTGTCGGCCGCCTCTCCTACAATGAGCAGTTCTTC.

J is TRBJ2-7 and V is TRBV19, with TRBD2 identical over 7 bases. After removal of 4 bases from V and 2 bases from J, the junction contained 5 bases not matched to a gene. Germline CDR1 reads LNHDA; CDR2 reads SQIVND (reference sequence). The CDR3 runs 14 residues. CDR3 coding DNA: TGTGCCAGTAGTAGGGTAGCGGGCCCCTACGAGCAGTACTTC. It yields the protein CASSRVAGPYEQYF.

The chain combines TRBV6-7 with TRBJ1-3; the D is unclear. TRBV6-7 is recorded as an ORF, its role being uncertain. Between the trimmed V and J ends, which lost 0 bases and 0 bases, there was a span of 12 bases. This CDR3 region has 17 residues. The CDR3 is CASSYSRRRNSGNTIYF. The DNA of the CDR3 is TGTGCCAGCAGTTACTCAAGGAGGAGAAACTCTGGAAACACCATATATTTT.